This passage covers 12 T cell receptor beta chains from one sample sequenced in a study of cytomegalovirus exposure and HLA in healthy donors. With 60 Vbeta and 13 Jbeta primers, the PCR was carried out. Some clones are missing from TCRdb's copy, which holds only in-frame ones; the method was immunoSEQ multiplex PCR. This sample contains some 75,000 clones. Sequencing was done on a sample of PBMCs. The receptors come from a middle-aged man in good health and CMV-seronegative.

This rearrangement joins TRBV7-2 to TRBJ2-1; 7 bases align to TRBD2. Per the germline V gene, CDR1 is SGHTA and CDR2 is FQGNSA. This CDR3 spans 15 amino acids. V lost 6 bases, J lost 0 bases, and 5 bases stayed unmatched. The CDR3 protein is CASSKRGISYNEQFF. CDR3 nucleotide sequence: TGTGCCAGCAGTAAGCGGGGTATCTCCTACAATGAGCAGTTCTTC.

The V gene is TRBV5-1, the J gene TRBJ1-5; D possibly corresponds to TRBD1 (5 bases). The ends were cut back, 0 bases at V and 4 bases at J, with 8 bases in the middle. CDR1 is SGHRS and CDR2 is YFSETQ in the germline V gene. The CDR3 has 14 amino acids. The CDR3 DNA follows: TGCGCCAGCAGCTTGGGTCCAGGGAATCAGCCCCAGCATTTT. Encoded protein: CASSLGPGNQPQHF.

V usage is TRBV10-2 and J usage is TRBJ1-1, with D possibly matching TRBD1 (5 bases). CDR1 is WSHSY and CDR2 is SAAADI in the germline V gene. Trimming took off 8 bases at V and 0 bases at J, with 16 bases between the two ends. The CDR3 loop spans 15 amino acids. CDR3 amino acids: CASGGVGQMNTEAFF. The DNA for the CDR3 is TGCGCCAGCGGGGGGGTGGGGCAGATGAACACTGAAGCTTTCTTT.

In nucleotides, the CDR3 is TGTGCCAGCATCCGAACAACTGGAAACACCATATATTTT. Translated: CASIRTTGNTIYF. This chain joins TRBV2 and TRBJ1-3; D call uncertain. The CDR3 is 13 residues long. The germline V gene has CDR1 SNHLY and CDR2 FYNNEI. The germline V and J ends were trimmed by 7 bases and 2 bases, with 9 bases remaining between them.

The gene calls are TRBV5-6 and TRBJ2-1; 7 bases line up with TRBD2. Germline-derived CDR1 and CDR2 are SGHDT and YYEEEE. The CDR3 is made up of 16 amino acids. Germline trimming cut 4 bases from V and 3 bases from J; bases unmatched to any gene: 10. The CDR3 protein is CASSRETSGIYNEQFF. The CDR3 DNA reads as TGTGCCAGCAGCCGCGAAACGAGCGGGATCTACAATGAGCAGTTCTTC.

This chain connects TRBV18 to TRBJ1-1; 9 bases are shared with TRBD1. Germline V gives CDR1 KGHSH, CDR2 LQKENI. V shed 3 bases, J shed 6 bases, and the junction held 5 bases outside the gene matches. This CDR3 is 14 amino acids long. As DNA, the CDR3 is TGTGCCAGCTCACCCACAGACAGGGGGTCTGAAGCTTTCTTT. It codes for CASSPTDRGSEAFF.

The chain employs TRBV29-1 and TRBJ2-7; tentatively, D is TRBD2 (5 bases). Between the trimmed V and J ends, which lost 8 bases and 7 bases, there was a span of 21 bases. Looked up from germline, CDR1 is SQVTM and CDR2 is ANQGSEA. The CDR3 extends over 13 amino acids. The CDR3 loop reads CSIMNREMGEQYF. The DNA for the CDR3 is TGCAGCATAATGAACCGGGAAATGGGTGAGCAGTACTTC.

The genes are TRBV5-1 and TRBJ2-1, with 9 bases that match TRBD2. Looked up from germline, CDR1 is SGHRS and CDR2 is YFSETQ. The CDR3 length is 13 residues. V was pared by 0 bases and J by 9 bases, with 1 base of the junction left unmatched. This chain's CDR3 is CASSLVLAGEQFF. The CDR3 DNA follows: TGCGCCAGCAGCTTGGTACTAGCGGGTGAGCAGTTCTTC. The full variable domain, its missing parts supplied by reference TRBV5-1 and TRBJ2-1, is KAGVTQTPRYLIKTRGQQVTLSCSPISGHRSVSWYQQTPGQGLQFLFEYFSETQRNKGNFPGRFSGRQFSNSRSEMNVSTLELGDSALYLCASSLVLAGEQFFGPGTRLTVL.

The V and J genes are TRBV30 and TRBJ1-4; no clear D. CDR3 length equals 13 residues. The germline CDR1 and CDR2 sequences are GTSNPN and SVGIG (reference sequence). Trimming removed 1 base at V and 10 bases at J, with 13 bases between. The CDR3 here is CAWSGGGFGKLFF. The CDR3 coding sequence is TGTGCCTGGAGTGGAGGAGGGTTCGGAAAACTGTTTTTT.

The V and J genes are TRBV25-1 and TRBJ2-2, with D possibly matching TRBD1 (7 bases). The ends were cut back, 7 bases at V and 3 bases at J, with 15 bases in the middle. Germline CDR1 MGHDK, CDR2 SYGVNS. The CDR3 runs to 15 residues. The CDR3 here is CASTPGRGDTGELFF. Written as DNA, the CDR3 is TGTGCCAGCACCCCAGGCAGGGGGGACACCGGGGAGCTGTTTTTT.

This rearrangement joins TRBV4-3 to TRBJ2-1; 8 positions match TRBD2. J lost 8 bases, V lost 1 base, and 13 bases had no gene match. The CDR3 runs to 17 residues. Germline-derived CDR1 and CDR2 are LGHNA and YSLEER. This chain's CDR3 is CASSQGFGTGGLDEQFF. The CDR3 coding sequence is TGCGCCAGCAGCCAAGGTTTTGGAACGGGGGGGCTCGATGAGCAGTTCTTC.

The chain has TRBV18 and TRBJ2-2, with 9 bases fitting TRBD2. The junction had 6 bases not matched to a gene; V was cut back by 0 bases and J by 4 bases. Germline CDR1 reads KGHSH; CDR2 reads LQKENI. The CDR3 is 17 amino acids. CDR3 in DNA: TGTGCCAGCTCACCACCCCGCGGGGGGGCCGGCACCGGGGAGCTGTTTTTT. It encodes CASSPPRGGAGTGELFF.